This T cell receptor beta chain appears in the sequencing data of a study of long-term antiretroviral therapy in people with HIV. Findings and caveats of the study: Clones showing expansion before ART dominated the repertoire at all time points.

The V and J ends lost 6 bases and 10 bases, in that order; junction bases with no gene match: 13. Germline-derived CDR1 and CDR2 are KGHSH and LQKENI. This CDR3 region has 15 residues. A v3.0 immunoSEQ assay was performed at survey level. Sequenced by immunoSEQ multiplex PCR; TCRdb stores in-frame clones only, minus some. Here the sample spans 20,000 to 30,000 clones, roughly 88% being singletons. A note on this clone: What it recognizes is unknown.

Material: unsorted PBMCs, obtained 3 years after starting antiretroviral therapy. The TCR sequence derives from a man aged 50-59 years with HIV. The chain employs TRBV18 and TRBJ2-1; 9 bases line up with TRBD2. The CDR3 DNA is TGTGCCAGCTCGCCGGTAGCCAGTAGCGGGGGCGAGCAGTTCTTC. Translated, it gives CASSPVASSGGEQFF.